The rows below give T cell receptor beta chains drawn from one sample of a study of T cell responses to AZD1222 COVID-19 vaccine. Here immunoSEQ multiplex PCR was the method, and the copy in TCRdb shows in-frame clones only, minus some. The sample has more than 95,000 clones; 85% to 90% are singletons. The sequences come from peripheral blood, collected 28 days after the second AZD1222 dose. These receptors were taken from an adult who received the AZD1222 COVID-19 vaccine. The CDR3 runs from the conserved cysteine through the conserved F or W. The D gene is left open where the match is weak. Size tells how often a clone was seen (once, few, many) or the class of an expanded clone, and some rows leave it out.

abundance: few; j_gene: TRBJ2-1; d_gene: .; v_gene: TRBV11-1; CDR3aa: CASSFGVYNEQFF; CDR3nt: TGTGCCAGCAGCTTTGGGGTTTACAATGAGCAGTTCTTC
abundance: .; j_gene: TRBJ2-6; d_gene: .; v_gene: TRBV7-9; CDR3aa: CASSPRQEFSGANVLTF; CDR3nt: TGTGCCAGCAGCCCACGACAGGAATTCTCTGGGGCCAACGTCCTGACTTTC
abundance: .; j_gene: TRBJ2-1; d_gene: .; v_gene: TRBV5-1; CDR3aa: CASSGVGLSGEQFF; CDR3nt: TGCGCCAGCAGCGGCGTTGGGTTATCCGGTGAGCAGTTCTTC
abundance: .; j_gene: TRBJ2-5; d_gene: TRBD2; v_gene: TRBV6-5; CDR3aa: CASSGLAGIGETQYF; CDR3nt: TGTGCCAGCAGCGGACTAGCGGGAATTGGGGAGACCCAGTACTTC
abundance: .; j_gene: TRBJ1-6; d_gene: .; v_gene: TRBV21-1; CDR3aa: CASSKAERFNSPLHF; CDR3nt: TGTGCCAGCAGCAAGGCCGAGAGGTTTAATTCACCCCTCCACTTT
abundance: .; j_gene: TRBJ1-4; d_gene: .; v_gene: TRBV29-1; CDR3aa: CSVEGPARSEKLFF; CDR3nt: TGCAGCGTTGAAGGGCCGGCCCGGAGTGAAAAACTGTTTTTT
abundance: .; j_gene: TRBJ1-3; d_gene: TRBD1; v_gene: TRBV11-2; CDR3aa: CASSVTRTGTGNTIYF; CDR3nt: TGTGCCAGCAGCGTAACTCGGACAGGGACTGGAAACACCATATATTTT
abundance: .; j_gene: TRBJ2-1; d_gene: .; v_gene: TRBV7-2; CDR3aa: CASSFWGEQFF; CDR3nt: TGTGCCAGCAGCTTCTGGGGTGAGCAGTTCTTC
abundance: .; j_gene: TRBJ1-5; d_gene: TRBD1; v_gene: TRBV6-1; CDR3aa: CASSVSGGTYSNQPQHF; CDR3nt: TGTGCCAGCAGTGTGTCAGGGGGCACATATAGCAATCAGCCCCAGCATTTT
abundance: few; j_gene: TRBJ1-1; d_gene: .; v_gene: TRBV4-3; CDR3aa: CASSQDFKQGSITEAFF; CDR3nt: TGCGCCAGCAGCCAAGATTTCAAACAGGGTAGTATCACTGAAGCTTTCTTT
abundance: .; j_gene: TRBJ1-6; d_gene: .; v_gene: TRBV5-6; CDR3aa: CASSFEPTNLYNSPLHF; CDR3nt: TGTGCCAGCAGCTTTGAACCGACCAACTTATATAATTCACCCCTCCACTTT
abundance: few; j_gene: TRBJ1-3; d_gene: .; v_gene: TRBV7-3; CDR3aa: CASSSIAIYF; CDR3nt: TGTGCCAGCAGCTCCATAGCCATATATTTT
abundance: .; j_gene: TRBJ1-5; d_gene: .; v_gene: TRBV28; CDR3aa: CASSFLTGRQPQHF; CDR3nt: TGTGCCAGCAGTTTTCTGACAGGTCGGCAGCCCCAGCATTTT
abundance: .; j_gene: TRBJ2-1; d_gene: .; v_gene: TRBV18; CDR3aa: CASSPGTILGNEQFF; CDR3nt: TGTGCCAGCTCACCAGGGACCATCCTAGGCAATGAGCAGTTCTTC
abundance: .; j_gene: TRBJ1-4; d_gene: .; v_gene: TRBV7-9; CDR3aa: CASSLTWGTNEKLFF; CDR3nt: TGTGCCAGCAGCTTAACCTGGGGGACTAATGAAAAACTGTTTTTT
abundance: .; j_gene: TRBJ1-1; d_gene: .; v_gene: TRBV28; CDR3aa: CASRGALNTEAFF; CDR3nt: TGTGCCAGCAGAGGAGCTCTGAACACTGAAGCTTTCTTT
abundance: .; j_gene: TRBJ1-2; d_gene: TRBD1; v_gene: TRBV28; CDR3aa: CASRTGGAGYTF; CDR3nt: TGTGCCAGCAGGACAGGGGGCGCCGGCTACACCTTC
abundance: .; j_gene: TRBJ1-1; d_gene: .; v_gene: TRBV24-1; CDR3aa: CATSANRVNTEAFF; CDR3nt: TGTGCCACCAGTGCCAATAGGGTGAACACTGAAGCTTTCTTT
abundance: .; j_gene: TRBJ2-3; d_gene: .; v_gene: TRBV2; CDR3aa: CASSRDRGDTQYF; CDR3nt: TGTGCCAGCAGTCGGGACCGCGGCGATACGCAGTATTTT
abundance: .; j_gene: TRBJ1-5; d_gene: .; v_gene: TRBV30; CDR3aa: CAWGRDRNQPQHF; CDR3nt: TGTGCCTGGGGAAGGGATCGCAATCAGCCCCAGCATTTT
abundance: .; j_gene: TRBJ2-7; d_gene: .; v_gene: TRBV10-3; CDR3aa: CAISESSVRVYEQYF; CDR3nt: TGTGCCATCAGTGAGTCGAGCGTGCGGGTTTACGAGCAGTACTTC
abundance: .; j_gene: TRBJ1-6; d_gene: .; v_gene: TRBV25-1; CDR3aa: CASSPSIASPLHF; CDR3nt: TGTGCCAGCAGTCCGTCCATAGCCTCACCCCTCCACTTT
abundance: .; j_gene: TRBJ1-6; d_gene: .; v_gene: TRBV27; CDR3aa: CASSFLGPREPLHF; CDR3nt: TGTGCCAGCAGTTTTTTGGGACCCCGGGAACCCCTCCACTTT
abundance: .; j_gene: TRBJ2-3; d_gene: .; v_gene: TRBV14; CDR3aa: CASSGQITDTQYF; CDR3nt: TGTGCCAGCAGCGGACAGATTACAGATACGCAGTATTTT
abundance: .; j_gene: TRBJ1-6; d_gene: .; v_gene: TRBV28; CDR3aa: CASTPLGRGDSPLHF; CDR3nt: TGTGCCAGCACCCCCTTGGGACGGGGGGATTCACCCCTCCACTTT
abundance: .; j_gene: TRBJ1-3; d_gene: TRBD1; v_gene: TRBV10-3; CDR3aa: CAISEGGQGAGNTIYF; CDR3nt: TGTGCCATCAGTGAGGGAGGACAGGGTGCTGGAAACACCATATATTTT
abundance: once; j_gene: TRBJ1-2; d_gene: TRBD1; v_gene: TRBV19; CDR3aa: CASTPGQGGGYTF; CDR3nt: TGTGCCAGTACCCCGGGACAGGGAGGTGGCTACACCTTC
abundance: .; j_gene: TRBJ1-2; d_gene: TRBD1; v_gene: TRBV10-3; CDR3aa: CAIGEGAVYGYTF; CDR3nt: TGTGCCATCGGGGAGGGGGCGGTCTATGGCTACACCTTC